This paragraph covers one T cell receptor (beta chain) sequence. CDR3 length: 16 amino acids. Germline CDR1 MNHNS, CDR2 SASEGT. V lost 1 base, J lost 0 bases, and 10 bases lay in between. Methods used by the authors: Researchers report that nucleated cell counts were estimated from reference gene primer amplification. TCRdb keeps only in-frame clones here, not all; method: immunoSEQ multiplex PCR. From that table come the V and J calls and clone size; the DNA was used to work out D and trimming. The sample comprises 50,000 to 75,000 clones, around 81% of which are singletons, and about 26% rests with the top ten. The data belong to a study of blood T cell repertoires in COVID-19. For the study at large: The analysed material was cDNA or gDNA that came from T cells, B-cell-depleted T cells, or PBMCs.

J is TRBJ1-3 and V is TRBV6-1; D is uncertain. The clonotype originates from a woman aged 80 or older with active or convalescent COVID-19. The source material was peripheral blood. Here the CDR3 reads CASSEEVGRSGNTIYF. As DNA, the CDR3 is TGTGCCAGCAGTGAAGAGGTGGGCCGCTCTGGAAACACCATATATTTT.